This record looks at one TCR beta chain sequence and its context. Its target is unknown. The sample originates from a study of T cell responses to AZD1222 COVID-19 vaccine. On the study more broadly: Pooling was applied to second doses at about 4 or about 12 weeks.

Notes on the study in general: Vaccine-associated CD4 TCRs ranged over spike, dominating at 160-218 and 743-854. Variant regions that are unmutated are reportedly the target of nearly half of spike-specific TCRs.

Repertoires were generated with immunoSEQ multiplex PCR, while TCRdb's copy carries only in-frame clones and drops some. Among roughly 150,000 clones listed, approximately 94% were seen once. This receptor was identified in an adult in good health. The specimen was peripheral blood, collected on day 0 of AZD1222 vaccination.

The CDR3 here is CAWSHRVDEQYF. As DNA, the CDR3 is TGTGCCTGGAGCCACAGGGTTGACGAGCAGTACTTC. V is TRBV30 and J is TRBJ2-7; D perhaps matches TRBD1 (6 bases). V was pared by 3 bases and J by 5 bases, with 11 bases between. CDR1 is GTSNPN and CDR2 is SVGIG in the germline V gene (reference sequence). The CDR3 extends over 12 amino acids.